The subject of this entry is one TCR beta chain. Antigen: not known. These data are taken from a study of cytomegalovirus exposure and HLA in healthy donors. Study details: A data release that came early held 75 million to 85 million unique TCRs from HLA-typed donors.

CDR3 size: 18 residues. Germline CDR1 is MDHEN and CDR2 is SYDVKM. The V gene lost 5 bases and the J gene lost 4 bases, with 26 bases spanning the gap. The PCR used 60 Vbeta and 13 Jbeta primers. Repertoires were generated with immunoSEQ multiplex PCR, while TCRdb's copy carries only in-frame clones and drops some. Seen here are approximately 190,000 clones, around 83% observed once, and the top ten hold 6% to 8%. Study findings and constraints: Follow-up analysis found HLA locus-dependent TCR association rates, highest for DRB1 and lowest for HLA-C.

The V call is TRBV28, the J call TRBJ1-2; the D gene is possibly TRBD1 (6 bases). The TCR sequence derives from a woman aged 50 to 60 in good health and CMV-seropositive. Sequenced input: PBMCs. The CDR3 loop is CASSILNQGRGRRYGYTF. DNA for the CDR3: TGTGCCAGCAGTATTCTAAATCAGGGGAGGGGTCGGCGCTATGGCTACACCTTC.